A single count supports the clone carrying this TCR beta chain. Then a second PCR, running roughly 7 to 11 cycles, was carried out with a sample-barcoded 5' primer and a J-beta primer mix. In TCRdb, the 5' RACE reads were re-called with MiXCR into one record per CDR3 protein. This repertoire shows about 900,000 distinct CDR3 sequences, roughly 43% found once; its top ten account for roughly 12%. The CDR3 runs to 15 residues. Trimming cost V 7 bases and J 4 bases; bases outside gene matches: 8. Looked up from germline, CDR1 is SGHTA and CDR2 is FQGNSA. The data were obtained in a study of blood T cells in healthy people across ages.

The sequence was collected from a man aged 30-40 years in good health. The specimen sequenced was blood. J is TRBJ2-5 and V is TRBV7-2, with 11 bases that match TRBD2. The CDR3 loop reads CASIRTGTSGETQYF. The CDR3 DNA is TGTGCCAGCATCCGTACCGGGACTAGCGGAGAGACCCAGTACTTC.